This T cell receptor (beta chain) was captured by sequencing in a study of blood T cell repertoires in COVID-19. Looking at the study overall: COVID-19 samples, acute and convalescent, were from the United States, Italy and Spain.

TCRdb's copy holds only in-frame clones and misses some; the assay was immunoSEQ multiplex PCR. The sample has tens of thousands of clones; 85% are singletons. In Seattle, patients joined the study during active infection and were tracked longitudinally. Germline loops: CDR1 GTSNPN, CDR2 SVGIG (reference sequence). Trimming took 2 bases from V and 0 from J, leaving 17 bases between them. The CDR3 sequence is 16 residues long. This chain connects TRBV30 to TRBJ2-7; tentatively, D is TRBD2 (5 bases). Sequences were obtained from peripheral blood. This receptor was obtained from a man in his 60s with COVID-19, enrolled during active disease. In nucleotides, the CDR3 is TGTGCCTGGAGTCGCGGAGGTGCATCACCCTCCTACGAGCAGTACTTC. Translation gives CAWSRGGASPSYEQYF.